Reported below is one TCR beta chain. No antigen is known for it. The protocol was immunoSEQ multiplex PCR, while the TCRdb copy is restricted to in-frame clones and leaves out a portion. The repertoire holds some 72,000 clones, with less than 85% as singletons. These data belong to a study of OX40 agonist ivuxolimab in advanced cancers. Study as a whole: In this cohort, patients received ivuxolimab, an agonistic anti-OX40 (CD134) antibody. Of mixed ages from about 20 to 80 and averaging 60 years, the group was more than 65% male.

Looked up from germline, CDR1 is MNHNY and CDR2 is SVGAGI (reference sequence). V was clipped by 6 bases and J by 3 bases, with 15 bases between them. The CDR3 length is 15 residues. Findings and limits, study-wide: Average numbers of expanded clones were greater in CD8+ T cells than in CD4+. Specificity for antigen went undetermined in the expanded peripheral T cells.

The sequencing used CD4+ or CD8+ T cells sorted from blood, collected in a trial of the OX40 agonist ivuxolimab. The chain has TRBV6-6 and TRBJ1-5; a possible D gene is TRBD1 (5 bases). The receptor's source is an adult with an advanced solid tumor such as melanoma, head and neck, liver or kidney cancer. The CDR3 here is CASRRGVQDNQPQHF. CDR3 coding DNA: TGTGCCAGCAGGAGAGGGGTTCAGGACAATCAGCCCCAGCATTTT.